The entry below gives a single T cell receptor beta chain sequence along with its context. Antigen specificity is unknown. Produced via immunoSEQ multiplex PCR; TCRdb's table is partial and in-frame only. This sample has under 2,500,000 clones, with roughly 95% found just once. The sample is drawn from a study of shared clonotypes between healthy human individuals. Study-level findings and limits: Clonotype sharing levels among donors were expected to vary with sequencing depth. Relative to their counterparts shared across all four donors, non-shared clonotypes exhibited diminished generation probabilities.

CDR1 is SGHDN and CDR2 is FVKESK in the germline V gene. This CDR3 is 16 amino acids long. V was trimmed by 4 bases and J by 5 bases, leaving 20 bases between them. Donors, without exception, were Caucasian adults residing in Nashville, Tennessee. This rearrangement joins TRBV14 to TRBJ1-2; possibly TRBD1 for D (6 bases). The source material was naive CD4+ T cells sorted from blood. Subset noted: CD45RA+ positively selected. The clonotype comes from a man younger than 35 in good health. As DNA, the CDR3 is TGTGCCAGCAGCCCCCTCCCCCAGGGGCGGAGGTATGGCTACACCTTC. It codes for CASSPLPQGRRYGYTF.